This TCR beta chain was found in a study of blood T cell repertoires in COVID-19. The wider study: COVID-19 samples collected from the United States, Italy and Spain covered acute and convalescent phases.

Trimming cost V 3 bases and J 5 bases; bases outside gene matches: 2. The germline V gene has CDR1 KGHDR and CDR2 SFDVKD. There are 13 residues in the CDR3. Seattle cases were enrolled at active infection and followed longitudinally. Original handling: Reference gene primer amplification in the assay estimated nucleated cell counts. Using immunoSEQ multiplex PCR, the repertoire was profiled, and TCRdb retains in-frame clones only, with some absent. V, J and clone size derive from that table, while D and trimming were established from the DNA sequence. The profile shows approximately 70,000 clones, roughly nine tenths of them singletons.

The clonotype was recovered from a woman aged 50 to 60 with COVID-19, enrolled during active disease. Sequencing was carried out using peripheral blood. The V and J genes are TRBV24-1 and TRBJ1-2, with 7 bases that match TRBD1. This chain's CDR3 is CATSDLQGYGYTF. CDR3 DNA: TGTGCCACCAGTGATCTACAGGGGTATGGCTACACCTTC.